This TCR beta chain was sequenced for a study of OX40 agonist ivuxolimab in advanced cancers. TCRdb keeps only in-frame clones here, not all; method: immunoSEQ multiplex PCR. Found here are about 67,000 clones, over 75% of them singletons; the top ten hold 0.55% to 0.85%. V was cut by 6 bases and J by 4 bases, with 13 bases left in between. Looked up from germline, CDR1 is KGHSH and CDR2 is LQKENI. The CDR3 spans 14 residues. The sequencing here drew on CD4+ or CD8+ T cells sorted from blood, taken in a trial of the OX40 agonist ivuxolimab. The sequence came from an adult with an advanced solid tumor such as melanoma, head and neck, liver or kidney cancer. V is TRBV18 and J is TRBJ1-3, with a weak D call TRBD1 (5 bases). The CDR3 loop reads CASSPSGEGNTIYF. In DNA form, the CDR3 reads TGTGCCAGCTCCCCCTCGGGGGAAGGAAACACCATATATTTT.